A single sample gave rise to the 24 T cell receptor beta chains below, sequenced in a study of cytomegalovirus exposure and HLA in healthy donors. With 60 Vbeta and 13 Jbeta primers, the PCR was carried out. The method was immunoSEQ multiplex PCR; TCRdb's version includes in-frame clones alone and lacks a portion of them. The repertoire holds roughly 100,000 clones, with 76% as singletons. Sequenced sample: PBMCs. The source is a man aged 35-49 years in good health and CMV-seropositive.

As regards this clone: The sample carries other DNA sequences with the same CDR3. The V gene is TRBV7-2, the J gene TRBJ2-5; D gene uncertain. Germline V gene sequence: CDR1 SGHTA, CDR2 FQGNSA. Trimming left V 3 bases short and J 5 bases short, with 7 bases between. The CDR3 is made up of 12 amino acids. The DNA of the CDR3 is TGTGCCAGCAGCTTGGCCAGGGAGACCCAGTACTTC. This encodes CASSLARETQYF. The full variable domain, its missing parts supplied by reference TRBV7-2 and TRBJ2-5, is GAGVSQSPSNKVTEKGKDVELRCDPISGHTALYWYRQSLGQGLEFLIYFQGNSAPDKSGLPSDRFSAERTGGSVSTLTIQRTQQEDSAVYLCASSLARETQYFGPGTRLLVL.

The chain carries TRBV11-1 and TRBJ2-2; 8 positions match TRBD1. CDR3 length: 17 amino acids. V gave up 5 bases and J gave up 0 bases; unmatched junction bases: 8. CDR1 is SGHAT and CDR2 is FQDESV in the germline V gene (reference sequence). DNA for the CDR3: TGTGCCAGCAGCCATTTCCGGACAGGGCCGAACACCGGGGAGCTGTTTTTT. Protein: CASSHFRTGPNTGELFF.

V gene TRBV2 combines with J gene TRBJ2-5; 12 bases align to TRBD1. Germline V gene lookup returns CDR1 SNHLY and CDR2 FYNNEI. The CDR3 is 15 residues long. Germline trimming cut 5 bases from V and 9 bases from J; bases unmatched to any gene: 10. This CDR3 reads CASSTPGQGAWAQYF. The CDR3 coding sequence is TGTGCCAGCAGTACCCCGGGACAGGGGGCGTGGGCCCAGTACTTC.

Turning to this clone: The junction does not match germline at one end; this may be a read error. The V gene is TRBV7-7, the J gene TRBJ2-2; 9 positions agree with TRBD2. The CDR3 is made up of 18 amino acids. CDR1 and CDR2 (germline): SSHAT, FNYEAQ (reference sequence). Written as DNA, the CDR3 is TGTGCTAGCAGCTTACGTACCGGGCTAGCGGGGTACACCGGGGAGCTGTTTTTT. Its protein is CASSLRTGLAGYTGELFF.

V usage is TRBV11-3 and J usage is TRBJ1-1; D is unclear. The CDR3 spans 13 residues. Per the germline V gene, CDR1 is SGHNT and CDR2 is YENEEA. V shed 0 bases and J shed 5 bases, with 7 bases lying between them. The CDR3 sequence: CASSLEEGTEAFF. CDR3 in DNA: TGTGCCAGCAGCTTAGAAGAGGGAACTGAAGCTTTCTTT. The full variable domain, with the rest looked up from reference TRBV11-3 and TRBJ1-1, is EAGVVQSPRYKIIEKKQPVAFWCNPISGHNTLYWYLQNLGQGPELLIRYENEEAVDDSQLPKDRFSAERLKGVDSTLKIQPAELGDSAVYLCASSLEEGTEAFFGQGTRLTVV.

This clone was observed once. The chain recombines TRBV7-3 with TRBJ1-1, with 8 positions matching TRBD1. This CDR3 region has 16 residues. With V trimmed by 4 bases and J by 1 base, 8 bases remained unmatched. Germline lookup yields CDR1 SGHTA and CDR2 FQGTGA. CDR3 nucleotides: TGTGCCAGCAGCTCGAGGACAGGGATCAGGAACACTGAAGCTTTCTTT. Its protein is CASSSRTGIRNTEAFF.

The CDR3: CASSSGGTPTRNEQFF. DNA for the CDR3: TGTGCCAGCAGCTCTGGGGGGACTCCCACCCGCAATGAGCAGTTCTTC. This rearrangement joins TRBV7-3 to TRBJ2-1, with a weak D call TRBD2 (6 bases). Germline V gene data show CDR1 as SGHTA and CDR2 as FQGTGA. CDR3 length: 16 residues. V lost 4 bases, J lost 6 bases, and 19 bases lay in between.

The V and J genes are TRBV4-2 and TRBJ2-7; tentative D call: TRBD2 (5 bases). V dropped 6 bases and J dropped 3 bases, with 15 bases sitting between them. In germline, CDR1 is LGHNA, CDR2 YNFKEQ. This CDR3 comprises 14 residues. The CDR3 nucleotides are TGTGCCAGCAGATCCTTATCTGGGAGCTACGAGCAGTACTTC. It is translated as CASRSLSGSYEQYF.

V and J are TRBV4-2 and TRBJ2-5; possibly TRBD2 for D (6 bases). The J call may be mistaken, given a closer DNA end match to TRBJ2-7. The germline V gene encodes CDR1 LGHNA and CDR2 YNFKEQ. The CDR3 totals 16 residues. The CDR3 nucleotides are TGTGCCAGCAGCCAAGCGGGGGTCCAAAGCTCCTACGAGCAGTACTTC. As protein: CASSQAGVQSSYEQYF.

This clone has more than one count but fewer than ten. This chain connects TRBV25-1 to TRBJ2-7, with TRBD2 matching 7 bases. The CDR3 is 14 residues long. The junction had 8 bases not matched to a gene; V was cut back by 7 bases and J by 2 bases. Per germline, CDR1 MGHDK and CDR2 SYGVNS. This CDR3 is CASKREGWAYEQYF. Written as DNA, the CDR3 is TGTGCCAGCAAGAGGGAGGGCTGGGCCTACGAGCAGTACTTC.

About this clone itself: Other DNA variants within this sample encode the same CDR3. The rearrangement links TRBV2 to TRBJ2-7; 9 nucleotides align to TRBD1. V trimming: 4 bases; J trimming: 1 base; junction bases outside the gene matches: 2. Per germline, CDR1 SNHLY and CDR2 FYNNEI. CDR3 length equals 14 residues. The CDR3 loop reads CASSGGQGSYEQYF. DNA for the CDR3: TGTGCCAGCAGTGGGGGACAGGGTTCCTACGAGCAGTACTTC.

The chain links TRBV19 to TRBJ1-2, with D unclear. CDR1 and CDR2 from the germline V gene are LNHDA and SQIVND (reference sequence). V lost 9 bases to trimming and J lost 8 bases, with 16 bases between them. This CDR3 has 12 residues. CDR3 in amino acids: CASGLSNQGYTF. The CDR3 coding sequence is TGTGCCAGCGGACTGTCGAACCAAGGCTACACCTTC.

The J gene is TRBJ2-1, the V gene TRBV29-1; D is possibly TRBD1 (6 bases). CDR3 size: 13 residues. V lost 3 bases and J 5 bases, leaving 11 bases between the germline ends. Germline values: CDR1 SQVTM, CDR2 ANQGSEA. CDR3 sequence (DNA): TGCAGCGTTGAGGGGCAGGGGAACAATGAGCAGTTCTTC. Its translation: CSVEGQGNNEQFF.

V and J are TRBV18 and TRBJ1-1; D unresolved. This CDR3 has 13 amino acids. V lost 6 bases to trimming and J lost 1 base, with 9 bases between them. The germline V gene encodes CDR1 KGHSH and CDR2 LQKENI. The CDR3 region has the DNA TGTGCCAGCTCCACCGGAGAGAACACTGAAGCTTTCTTT. Its protein is CASSTGENTEAFF.

This clone was found a few times. V is TRBV6-6 and J is TRBJ2-7, with a weak D call TRBD2 (5 bases). Germline V CDR1 and CDR2: MNHNY, SVGAGI (reference sequence). The CDR3 is 13 amino acids. Trimming took off 7 bases at V and 2 bases at J, with 12 bases between the two ends. CDR3 amino acids: CASIRLAPYEQYF. The CDR3, as DNA: TGTGCCAGCATCAGGCTAGCCCCCTACGAGCAGTACTTC.

The chain has TRBV2 and TRBJ2-3; no clear D gene. The ends were cut back, 7 bases at V and 2 bases at J, with 10 bases in the middle. CDR1 is SNHLY and CDR2 is FYNNEI in the germline V gene. This CDR3 spans 13 amino acids. CDR3 DNA sequence: TGTGCCAGCATAGTAGCCCCCACAGATACGCAGTATTTT. Translating gives CASIVAPTDTQYF.

This chain joins TRBV5-1 and TRBJ2-3, with 11 bases lining up with TRBD2. The CDR3 length is 14 residues. CDR1 is SGHRS and CDR2 is YFSETQ in the germline V gene. V shed 6 bases and J 1 base; nucleotides not matched to a gene: 1. In nucleotides, the CDR3 is TGCGCCAGCAAACTAGCGGGGGGCACAGATACGCAGTATTTT. This encodes CASKLAGGTDTQYF.

The sample holds a few counts of this clone. This chain uses TRBV7-2 with TRBJ1-6; D gene uncertain. The ends were cut back, 5 bases at V and 2 bases at J, with 13 bases in the middle. Per the germline V gene, CDR1 is SGHTA and CDR2 is FQGNSA. This CDR3 spans 16 amino acids. CDR3 region: CASSHPPGTYNSPLHF. The CDR3 region has the DNA TGTGCCAGCAGCCACCCCCCGGGAACCTATAATTCACCCCTCCACTTT.

The rearrangement joins TRBV30 to TRBJ1-2; a possible D gene is TRBD1 (5 bases). CDR3 length: 11 residues. V was cut by 3 bases and J by 12 bases, with 14 bases left in between. Per the germline V gene, CDR1 is GTSNPN and CDR2 is SVGIG (reference sequence). In DNA, the CDR3 is TGTGCCTGGAGCGGGGGGACCGCTAACACCTTC. It encodes CAWSGGTANTF. The complete variable domain, with remaining parts taken from reference TRBV30 and TRBJ1-2, reads SQTIHQWPATLVQPVGSPLSLECTVEGTSNPNLYWYRQAAGRGLQLLFYSVGIGQISSEVPQNLSASRPQDRQFILSSKKLLLSDSGFYLCAWSGGTANTFGSGTRLTVV.

The chain uses TRBV5-1 and TRBJ1-1; the D gene is possibly TRBD1 (5 bases). Germline CDR1 is SGHRS and CDR2 is YFSETQ. The CDR3 loop spans 13 amino acids. V was clipped by 2 bases and J by 3 bases, with 8 bases between them. CDR3 residues: CASSFGGYTEAFF. In nucleotides, the CDR3 is TGCGCCAGCAGCTTCGGGGGGTACACTGAAGCTTTCTTT.

This clone has a single count. This chain connects TRBV11-3 to TRBJ2-7; TRBD1 matches at 9 bases. Germline trimming cut 5 bases from V and 5 bases from J; bases unmatched to any gene: 7. Germline CDR1 is SGHNT and CDR2 is YENEEA. This CDR3 contains 14 residues. This chain's CDR3 is CASSHRDRANEQYF. CDR3 sequence (DNA): TGTGCCAGCAGCCACCGGGACAGGGCCAACGAGCAGTACTTC. Using reference TRBV11-3 and TRBJ2-7 for the parts outside the CDR3, the full variable domain is EAGVVQSPRYKIIEKKQPVAFWCNPISGHNTLYWYLQNLGQGPELLIRYENEEAVDDSQLPKDRFSAERLKGVDSTLKIQPAELGDSAVYLCASSHRDRANEQYFGPGTRLTVT.

In nucleotides, the CDR3 is TGTGCCAGCAGCAACGACAGGGGGCGCAAAGGAGGTCAGCCCCAGCATTTT. This sequence encodes CASSNDRGRKGGQPQHF. The chain links TRBV28 to TRBJ1-5, with 10 bases fitting TRBD1. V trimming: 6 bases; J trimming: 6 bases; junction bases outside the gene matches: 14. Germline values: CDR1 MDHEN, CDR2 SYDVKM. The CDR3 contains 17 residues.

This clone has more than one count but fewer than ten. This sequence joins TRBV7-3 and TRBJ2-2; possible D gene TRBD2, 6 bases. Trimming took off 1 base at V and 2 bases at J, with 11 bases between the two ends. This CDR3 contains 16 residues. Germline V lookup: CDR1 SGHTA, CDR2 FQGTGA. CDR3 amino acids: CASSLRGGTNTGELFF. CDR3 DNA: TGTGCCAGCAGCTTAAGAGGAGGGACCAACACCGGGGAGCTGTTTTTT.

The chain is built from TRBV5-1 and TRBJ1-2, with 10 bases identical to TRBD1. Unmatched junction bases numbered 5, after V lost 3 bases and J lost 6 bases. This CDR3 is built from 14 residues. Germline values: CDR1 SGHRS, CDR2 YFSETQ. CDR3 coding DNA: TGCGCCAGCAGCTCGACAGGGGGCATGGATGGCTACACCTTC. It codes for CASSSTGGMDGYTF.